Listed below are T cell receptor beta chains from one sample, sequenced in a study of Graves' ophthalmopathy and Graves' hyperthyroidism. TCRdb analysed the multiplex PCR reads with MiXCR anew, one entry per CDR3 protein. This sample has 620,000 or so distinct CDR3 sequences, with around a fifth found just once. Sequenced: peripheral blood. The receptors come from a woman younger than 35 with stable Graves' hyperthyroidism. Some clones in this sample may be carry-over from other donors' samples. The conserved cysteine and the conserved F or W are not part of the CDR3 here.

v_call | cdr3_aa
TRBV29-1 | SVDERTDQETQY
TRBV5-1 | ASRGQGGSTGANVLT
TRBV19 | AVPGQDNYGYT
TRBV12-3/TRBV12-4 | ASSPTGSGTEQY
TRBV5-1 | ASRSGTTIYEQY
TRBV27 | ASNYAGTTNEQY
TRBV30 | AWSGPSRKAF
TRBV20-1 | SAFPNTGELF
TRBV7-3 | ASSLIAGGQETQY
TRBV27 | ASSSMIRGSYEQY
TRBV11-1 | ASSFLGQRANYGYT
TRBV20-1 | SASQGGNEQY
TRBV6-1 | ASGVNRGYEQY
TRBV15 | ATSRVENTEAF
TRBV30 | AWSVFRAGRQETQY
TRBV5-1 | ASSLKLTYEQY
TRBV11-2 | ASSLGGTRGPGETQY
TRBV7-9 | ASSLSLSAETQY
TRBV28 | ASSFRNLGQY
TRBV6-1 | ASTGQQQYSNQPQH
TRBV29-1 | SAGSSNQPQH
TRBV30 | AWSVKGANEQY